A single T cell receptor (beta chain) is shown here with its context. Its target is unknown. Sequencing targeted expressed TCRB transcripts, as all isolated RNA had been reverse transcribed. This table comes from immunoSEQ multiplex PCR, and its TCRdb copy is limited to in-frame clones, with some not included. The table includes tens of thousands of clones, 65% detected once. Germline-derived CDR1 and CDR2 are SGHNT and YYREEE (reference sequence). The CDR3 loop spans 15 amino acids. Trimming removed 2 bases from V and 3 bases from J, with 11 bases in between. The sample is drawn from a study of beta chain features in type 1 diabetes. Regarding the study as a whole: When Type 1 diabetes patients were examined, their TCRB CDR3s proved moderately but significantly shorter in all four CD4+ subsets.

Material for sequencing was Tregs from blood. The TCR sequence derives from a young woman with type 1 diabetes. The chain has TRBV5-4 and TRBJ2-2; D possibly corresponds to TRBD2 (6 bases). This CDR3 reads CASSFVWEDTGELFF. In nucleotides, the CDR3 is TGTGCCAGCAGCTTCGTGTGGGAGGACACCGGGGAGCTGTTTTTT.